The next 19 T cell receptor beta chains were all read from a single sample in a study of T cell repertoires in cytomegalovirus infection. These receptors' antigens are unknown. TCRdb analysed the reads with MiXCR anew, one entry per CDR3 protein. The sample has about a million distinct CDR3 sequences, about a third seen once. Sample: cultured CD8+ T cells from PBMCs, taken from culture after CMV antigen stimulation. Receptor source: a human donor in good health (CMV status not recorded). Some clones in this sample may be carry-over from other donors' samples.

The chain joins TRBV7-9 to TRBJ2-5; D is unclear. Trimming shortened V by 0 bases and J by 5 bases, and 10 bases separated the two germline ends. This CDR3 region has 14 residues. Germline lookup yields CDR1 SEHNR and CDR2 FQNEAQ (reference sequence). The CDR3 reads CASSLASQEETQYF. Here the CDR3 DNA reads TGTGCCAGCAGCTTAGCATCCCAAGAGGAGACCCAGTACTTC.

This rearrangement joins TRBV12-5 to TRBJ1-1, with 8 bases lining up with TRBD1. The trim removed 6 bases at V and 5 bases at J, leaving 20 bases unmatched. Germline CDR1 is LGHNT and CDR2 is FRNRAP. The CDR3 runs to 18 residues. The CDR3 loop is CASGGTHILTGEFTEAFF. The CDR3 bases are TGTGCTAGTGGGGGGACGCATATATTGACAGGGGAATTTACTGAAGCTTTCTTT.

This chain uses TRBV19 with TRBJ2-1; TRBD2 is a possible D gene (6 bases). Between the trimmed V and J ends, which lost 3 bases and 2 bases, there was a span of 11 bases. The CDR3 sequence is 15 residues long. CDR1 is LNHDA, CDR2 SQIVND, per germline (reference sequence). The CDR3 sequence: CASSMGRGTYNEQFF. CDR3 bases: TGTGCCAGTAGTATGGGACGGGGGACCTACAATGAGCAGTTCTTC.

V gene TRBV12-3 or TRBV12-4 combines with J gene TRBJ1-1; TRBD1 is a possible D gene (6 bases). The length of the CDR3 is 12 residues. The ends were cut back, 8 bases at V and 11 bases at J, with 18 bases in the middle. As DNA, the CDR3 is TGTGCCAGCCTAGGGGGAGGTCCTGCGGCTTTCTTT. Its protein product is CASLGGGPAAFF.

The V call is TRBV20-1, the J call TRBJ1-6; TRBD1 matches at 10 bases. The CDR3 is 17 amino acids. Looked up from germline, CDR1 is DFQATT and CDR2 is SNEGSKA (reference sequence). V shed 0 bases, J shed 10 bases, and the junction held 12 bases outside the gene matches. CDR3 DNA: TGCAGTGCTAGAGATCTGGGGGGGGGACAGGGGAACTCACCCCTCCACTTT. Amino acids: CSARDLGGGQGNSPLHF.

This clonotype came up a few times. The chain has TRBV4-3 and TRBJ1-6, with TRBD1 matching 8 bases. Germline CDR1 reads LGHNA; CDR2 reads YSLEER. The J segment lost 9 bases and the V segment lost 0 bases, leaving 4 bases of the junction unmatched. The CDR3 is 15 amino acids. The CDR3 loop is CASSQERTGTSPLHF. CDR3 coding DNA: TGCGCCAGCAGCCAAGAGAGGACAGGGACTTCACCCCTCCACTTT.

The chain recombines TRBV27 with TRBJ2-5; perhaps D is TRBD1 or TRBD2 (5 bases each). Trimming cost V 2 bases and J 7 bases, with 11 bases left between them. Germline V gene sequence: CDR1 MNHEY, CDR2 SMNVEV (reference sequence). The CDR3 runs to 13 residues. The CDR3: CASSLPGRRTQYF. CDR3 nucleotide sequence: TGTGCCAGCAGTTTACCGGGACGAAGGACCCAGTACTTC.

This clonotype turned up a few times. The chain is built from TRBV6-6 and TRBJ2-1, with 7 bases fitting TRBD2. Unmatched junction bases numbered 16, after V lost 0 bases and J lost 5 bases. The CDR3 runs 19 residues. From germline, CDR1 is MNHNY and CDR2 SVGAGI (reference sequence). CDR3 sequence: CASSYSSGGPGLGDNEQFF. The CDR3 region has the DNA TGTGCCAGCAGTTACTCGAGTGGGGGACCTGGACTAGGAGACAATGAGCAGTTCTTC.

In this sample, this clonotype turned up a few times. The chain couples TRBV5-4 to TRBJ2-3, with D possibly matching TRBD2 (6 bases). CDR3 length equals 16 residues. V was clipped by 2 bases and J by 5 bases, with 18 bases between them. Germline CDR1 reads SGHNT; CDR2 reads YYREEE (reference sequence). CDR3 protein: CASSLSLGGWGDTQYF. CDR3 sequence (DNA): TGTGCCAGCAGCTTAAGCCTCGGGGGATGGGGAGATACGCAGTATTTT.

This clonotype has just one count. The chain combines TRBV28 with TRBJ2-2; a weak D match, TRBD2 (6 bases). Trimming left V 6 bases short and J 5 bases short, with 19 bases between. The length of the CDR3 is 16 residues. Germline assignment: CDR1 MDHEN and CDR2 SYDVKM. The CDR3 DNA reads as TGTGCCAGCAGCTCGGGACTTGTCGCGAGGACCGGGGAGCTGTTTTTT. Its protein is CASSSGLVARTGELFF.

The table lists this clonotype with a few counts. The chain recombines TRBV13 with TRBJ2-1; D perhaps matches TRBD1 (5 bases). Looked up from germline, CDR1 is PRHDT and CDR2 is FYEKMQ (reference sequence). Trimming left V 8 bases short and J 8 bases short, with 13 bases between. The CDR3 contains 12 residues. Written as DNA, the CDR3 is TGTGCCAGCGGAGTGGGGCCGGATGAGCAGTTCTTC. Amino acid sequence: CASGVGPDEQFF.

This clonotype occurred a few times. The DNA of the CDR3 is TGTGCCAGCAGTTACGGTCGGAACACCGGGGAGCTGTTTTTT. This encodes CASSYGRNTGELFF. This chain uses TRBV6-5 with TRBJ2-2; D is uncertain. The CDR3 runs to 14 residues. Germline CDR1 is MNHEY and CDR2 is SVGAGI. Trimming removed 2 bases from V and 1 base from J, with 5 bases in between.

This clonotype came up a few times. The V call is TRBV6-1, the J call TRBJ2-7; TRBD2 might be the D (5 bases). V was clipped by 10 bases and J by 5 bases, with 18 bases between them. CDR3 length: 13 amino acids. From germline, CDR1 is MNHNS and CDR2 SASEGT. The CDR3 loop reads CATTSSWLDEQYF. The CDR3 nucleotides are TGTGCCACCACCTCTAGCTGGTTGGACGAGCAGTACTTC.

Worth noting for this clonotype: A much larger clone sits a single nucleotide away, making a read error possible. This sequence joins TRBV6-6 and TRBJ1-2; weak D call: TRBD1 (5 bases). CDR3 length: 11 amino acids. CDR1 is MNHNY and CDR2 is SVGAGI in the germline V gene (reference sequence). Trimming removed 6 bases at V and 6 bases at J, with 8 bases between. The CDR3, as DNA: TGTGCCAGCAGATGGGACGATGGCTACACCTTC. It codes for CASRWDDGYTF.

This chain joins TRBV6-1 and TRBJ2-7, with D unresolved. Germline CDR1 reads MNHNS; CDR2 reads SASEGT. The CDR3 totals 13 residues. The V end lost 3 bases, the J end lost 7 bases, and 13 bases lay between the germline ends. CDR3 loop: CASSDWLANEQYF. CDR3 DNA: TGTGCCAGCAGTGATTGGCTGGCGAATGAGCAGTACTTC.

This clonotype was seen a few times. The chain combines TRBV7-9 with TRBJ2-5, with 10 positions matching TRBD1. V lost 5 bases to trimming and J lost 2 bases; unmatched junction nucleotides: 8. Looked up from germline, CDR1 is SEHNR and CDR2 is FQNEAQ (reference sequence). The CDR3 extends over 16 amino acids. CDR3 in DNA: TGTGCCAGCAGCACAAGGGACAGGGGACCTCAAGAGACCCAGTACTTC. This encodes CASSTRDRGPQETQYF.

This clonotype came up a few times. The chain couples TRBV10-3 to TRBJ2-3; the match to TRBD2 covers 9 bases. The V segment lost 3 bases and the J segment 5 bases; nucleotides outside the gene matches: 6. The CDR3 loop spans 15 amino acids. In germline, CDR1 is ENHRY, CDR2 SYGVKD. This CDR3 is CAISDPASGEDTQYF. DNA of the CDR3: TGTGCCATCAGTGATCCCGCTAGCGGGGAAGATACGCAGTATTTT.

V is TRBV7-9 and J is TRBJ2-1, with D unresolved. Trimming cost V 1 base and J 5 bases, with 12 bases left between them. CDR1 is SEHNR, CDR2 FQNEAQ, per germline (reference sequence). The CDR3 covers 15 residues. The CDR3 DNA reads TGTGCCAGCAGCTTAGTAGGTGGGTTAAACAATGAGCAGTTCTTC. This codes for CASSLVGGLNNEQFF.

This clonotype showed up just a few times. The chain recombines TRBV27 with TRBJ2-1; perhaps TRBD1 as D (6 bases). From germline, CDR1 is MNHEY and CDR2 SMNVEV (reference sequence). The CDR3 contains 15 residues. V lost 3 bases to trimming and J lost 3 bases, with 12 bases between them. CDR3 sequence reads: CASSLGTPNYNEQFF. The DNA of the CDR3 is TGTGCCAGCAGTTTGGGGACACCCAACTACAATGAGCAGTTCTTC.